One and the same sample provided the 6 T cell receptor beta chains below, sequenced in a study of blood T cell repertoires in COVID-19. Repertoires were generated with immunoSEQ multiplex PCR, while TCRdb's copy carries only in-frame clones and drops some. Of about 210,000 clones in the sample, around 90% are singletons; the top ten hold around 1.2%. The sequencing input was peripheral blood. All receptors come from a man in his thirties or forties with acute or convalescent COVID-19.

This chain uses TRBV10-3 with TRBJ2-1, with TRBD2 matching over 9 bases. Germline V lookup: CDR1 ENHRY, CDR2 SYGVKD. There are 15 residues in the CDR3. J gave up 3 bases and V 6 bases, and 6 bases lay outside the gene matches. CDR3 in DNA: TGTGCCATCAGAGGTAGCGGGAGAGGCTACAATGAGCAGTTCTTC. Protein sequence: CAIRGSGRGYNEQFF.

V is TRBV27 and J is TRBJ2-2; 7 bases match TRBD2. The CDR3 consists of 17 residues. Looked up from germline, CDR1 is MNHEY and CDR2 is SMNVEV (reference sequence). The CDR3 region is CAYDGRGVVLCTGELFF. CDR3 DNA: TGTGCGTACGACGGCCGGGGGGTAGTTTTGTGTACCGGGGAGCTGTTTTTT.

This clone was seen just once. This chain connects TRBV5-5 to TRBJ1-1; maybe TRBD1 (5 bases). Germline V CDR1 and CDR2: SGHKS, YYEKEE (reference sequence). The CDR3 has 14 residues. V was cut by 9 bases and J by 2 bases, with 17 bases left in between. The CDR3 DNA sequence: TGTGCCACGAACGCCGGGACTCTAAACACTGAAGCTTTCTTT. This gives the protein CATNAGTLNTEAFF.

The CDR3 region is CASREGGNEAFF. CDR3 bases: TGTGCCAGCAGGGAGGGAGGTAATGAAGCTTTCTTT. The chain uses TRBV28 and TRBJ1-1; D gene uncertain. The germline V gene encodes CDR1 MDHEN and CDR2 SYDVKM. The germline V and J ends were trimmed by 6 bases and 7 bases, with 12 bases remaining between them. CDR3 length: 12 amino acids.

J is TRBJ2-7 and V is TRBV28, with 7 bases that match TRBD1. The CDR3 totals 13 residues. Germline V CDR1 and CDR2: MDHEN, SYDVKM. V lost 5 bases, J lost 6 bases, and 7 bases stayed unmatched. DNA for the CDR3: TGTGCCAGCAGTCCCAAGGCAGGGGGCGAGCAGTACTTC. It is translated as CASSPKAGGEQYF.

The gene calls are TRBV11-2 and TRBJ2-7; tentatively, D is TRBD2 (5 bases). CDR3 length: 16 amino acids. Germline CDR1 and CDR2: SGHAT and FQNNGV. Trimming removed 3 bases at V and 0 bases at J, with 15 bases between. CDR3 loop: CASSFITSPLSYEQYF. CDR3 in DNA: TGTGCCAGCAGCTTCATTACTAGTCCCCTCTCCTACGAGCAGTACTTC.